The TCR beta chain described here comes from a study of cytomegalovirus exposure and HLA in healthy donors. These donors counted as nominally healthy when sampled, but unrecorded immune exposures were likely. Note on this clone: Its antigen remains unidentified.

Primers included in the PCR were 60 Vbeta and 13 Jbeta primers. Assay used: immunoSEQ multiplex PCR; TCRdb lists only in-frame clones, some missing. The repertoire holds about 110,000 clones, with over 60% as singletons. CDR3 length: 16 residues. The trim removed 0 bases at V and 4 bases at J, leaving 7 bases unmatched. Per the germline V gene, CDR1 is SGDLS and CDR2 is YYNGEE. Regarding the study as a whole: Exclusion applied to some V segments, including TRBV6-2 and TRBV6-3, as they were indistinguishable. When the data were analyzed later, several of the most significant clusters appeared to be linked to common viral pathogens.

The sample comprised PBMCs. The chain combines TRBV9 with TRBJ2-7; 10 nucleotides agree with TRBD1. The receptor comes from a woman aged 40 to 49 in good health and CMV-seropositive. CDR3 region: CASSVADRGPLYEQYF. In nucleotides, the CDR3 is TGTGCCAGCAGCGTAGCAGACAGGGGGCCCCTATACGAGCAGTACTTC.